This TCR beta chain comes out of a study of T cell responses to AZD1222 COVID-19 vaccine. About the research overall: Second-dose timings of about 4 or about 12 weeks were pooled.

This clone was detected only once. The antigen is undetermined. Here immunoSEQ multiplex PCR was the method, and the copy in TCRdb shows in-frame clones only, minus some. This table has some 100,000 clones, roughly nine tenths appearing once. The CDR3 contains 16 residues. The ends were cut back, 4 bases at V and 7 bases at J, with 20 bases in the middle. Germline CDR1 SGHRS, CDR2 YFSETQ. Whole-study results and caveats: Baseline serology detected seropositivity in only 6 or 7 AZD1222 recipients.

This receptor was obtained from an adult in good health. This specimen was peripheral blood, taken on day 0 of AZD1222 vaccination. The rearrangement uses TRBV5-1 and TRBJ1-4, with a tentative D call TRBD1 (6 bases). Here the CDR3 DNA reads TGCGCCAGCAGCGCCGCCGGGGCTCCCAGGGGTGAAAAACTGTTTTTT. Translation: CASSAAGAPRGEKLFF.